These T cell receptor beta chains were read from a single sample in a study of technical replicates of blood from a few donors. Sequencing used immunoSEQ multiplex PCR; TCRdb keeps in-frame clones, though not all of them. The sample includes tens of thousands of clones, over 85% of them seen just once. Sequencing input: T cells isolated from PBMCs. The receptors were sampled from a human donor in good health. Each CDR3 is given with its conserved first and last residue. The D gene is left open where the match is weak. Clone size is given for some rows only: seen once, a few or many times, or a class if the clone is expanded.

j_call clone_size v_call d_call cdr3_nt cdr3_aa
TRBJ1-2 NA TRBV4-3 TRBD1 TGCGCCAGCAGCCAAGAGGGGACAGAGGCGGGCTATGGCTACACCTTC CASSQEGTEAGYGYTF
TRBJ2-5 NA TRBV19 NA TGTGCCAGTAGTCCCATCGACAGGAACGGAGGCGAGACCCAGTACTTC CASSPIDRNGGETQYF
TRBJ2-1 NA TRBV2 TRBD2 TGTGCCAGCTACCGGGATCTAGCGGGAGCGAATGAGCAGTTCTTC CASYRDLAGANEQFF
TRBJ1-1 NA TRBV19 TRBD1 TGTGCCAGTAGTAGAACGGGACAGGGGACAACAAGCCGTGAAGCTTTCTTT CASSRTGQGTTSREAFF
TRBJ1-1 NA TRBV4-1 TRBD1 TGCGCCAGCAGGCAGACAGGGGAAGCTTTCTTT CASRQTGEAFF
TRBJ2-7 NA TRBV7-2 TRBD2 TGTGCCAGCAGCTTAGTTTTTAGCGGGAGCTACGAGCAGTACTTC CASSLVFSGSYEQYF
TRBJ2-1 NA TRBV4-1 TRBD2 TGCGCCAGCAGCCAAGATAGCGGGAGGTATGAGCAGTTCTTC CASSQDSGRYEQFF
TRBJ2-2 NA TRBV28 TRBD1 TGTGCCAGCATCTTCCGGGACAGATACACCGGGGAGCTGTTTTTT CASIFRDRYTGELFF
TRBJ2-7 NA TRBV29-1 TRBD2 TGCAGCGTTGAAATCCTAGCGGGGAACGGGCAGTACTTC CSVEILAGNGQYF
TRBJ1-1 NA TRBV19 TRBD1 TGTGCCAGTAGTAATTTCCAGGGGGACACTGAAGCTTTCTTT CASSNFQGDTEAFF
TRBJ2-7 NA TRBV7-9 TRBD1 TGTGCCAGCAGCTTAGACGGGACAGGGGTTCCCTACGAGCAGTACTTC CASSLDGTGVPYEQYF
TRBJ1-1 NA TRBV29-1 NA TGCAGCGTTGAAGATGTTTGGCAGGGGAGTAATGTGGCTTTCTTT CSVEDVWQGSNVAFF
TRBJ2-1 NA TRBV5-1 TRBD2 TGCGCCAGCAGCGAGGGACTAGCGGGAGAGGGCTACAATGAGCAGTTCTTC CASSEGLAGEGYNEQFF
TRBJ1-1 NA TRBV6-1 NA TGTGCCAGCAGCGCGGGGCAAGGGGACACTGAAGCTTTCTTT CASSAGQGDTEAFF
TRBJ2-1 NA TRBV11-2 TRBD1 TGTGCCAGCGTCGGGACAGTTTATAATGAGCAGTTCTTC CASVGTVYNEQFF
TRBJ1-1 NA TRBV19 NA TGTGCCAGTAGTATAGTTGAGGACACTGAAGCTTTCTTT CASSIVEDTEAFF
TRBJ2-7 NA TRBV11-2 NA TGTGCCAGCAGCTTAACCGTAGGCAGGGGAACCTACGAGCAGTACTTC CASSLTVGRGTYEQYF
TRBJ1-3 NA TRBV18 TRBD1 TGTGCCAGCTCACCACTGACAGGGTGGGAGCCTGGAAACACCATATATTTT CASSPLTGWEPGNTIYF
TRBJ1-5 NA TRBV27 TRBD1 TGTGCCATCCAGGGGGCGGGCAGTCAGCCCCAGCATTTT CAIQGAGSQPQHF
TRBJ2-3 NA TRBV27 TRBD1 TGTGCCAGCAGTTTCGACAGGGGAATGGGCACAGATACGCAGTATTTT CASSFDRGMGTDTQYF
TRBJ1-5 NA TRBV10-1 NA TGCGCCAGCATCGGAGTCAGGGGCGTTATTTTTAGCAATCAGCCCCAGCATTTT CASIGVRGVIFSNQPQHF
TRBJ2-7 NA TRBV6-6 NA TGTGCCACCCGAGAAGGAGGGCCGTTCGGGCACGAGCAGTACTTC CATREGGPFGHEQYF
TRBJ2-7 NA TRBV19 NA TGTGCCAGTAGTAGTGATGGCGGTCCCTACGAGCAGTACTTC CASSSDGGPYEQYF
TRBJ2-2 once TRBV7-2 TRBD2 TGTGCCAGCAGCTCGTGGCGGGAGTACACCGGGGAGCTGTTTTTT CASSSWREYTGELFF